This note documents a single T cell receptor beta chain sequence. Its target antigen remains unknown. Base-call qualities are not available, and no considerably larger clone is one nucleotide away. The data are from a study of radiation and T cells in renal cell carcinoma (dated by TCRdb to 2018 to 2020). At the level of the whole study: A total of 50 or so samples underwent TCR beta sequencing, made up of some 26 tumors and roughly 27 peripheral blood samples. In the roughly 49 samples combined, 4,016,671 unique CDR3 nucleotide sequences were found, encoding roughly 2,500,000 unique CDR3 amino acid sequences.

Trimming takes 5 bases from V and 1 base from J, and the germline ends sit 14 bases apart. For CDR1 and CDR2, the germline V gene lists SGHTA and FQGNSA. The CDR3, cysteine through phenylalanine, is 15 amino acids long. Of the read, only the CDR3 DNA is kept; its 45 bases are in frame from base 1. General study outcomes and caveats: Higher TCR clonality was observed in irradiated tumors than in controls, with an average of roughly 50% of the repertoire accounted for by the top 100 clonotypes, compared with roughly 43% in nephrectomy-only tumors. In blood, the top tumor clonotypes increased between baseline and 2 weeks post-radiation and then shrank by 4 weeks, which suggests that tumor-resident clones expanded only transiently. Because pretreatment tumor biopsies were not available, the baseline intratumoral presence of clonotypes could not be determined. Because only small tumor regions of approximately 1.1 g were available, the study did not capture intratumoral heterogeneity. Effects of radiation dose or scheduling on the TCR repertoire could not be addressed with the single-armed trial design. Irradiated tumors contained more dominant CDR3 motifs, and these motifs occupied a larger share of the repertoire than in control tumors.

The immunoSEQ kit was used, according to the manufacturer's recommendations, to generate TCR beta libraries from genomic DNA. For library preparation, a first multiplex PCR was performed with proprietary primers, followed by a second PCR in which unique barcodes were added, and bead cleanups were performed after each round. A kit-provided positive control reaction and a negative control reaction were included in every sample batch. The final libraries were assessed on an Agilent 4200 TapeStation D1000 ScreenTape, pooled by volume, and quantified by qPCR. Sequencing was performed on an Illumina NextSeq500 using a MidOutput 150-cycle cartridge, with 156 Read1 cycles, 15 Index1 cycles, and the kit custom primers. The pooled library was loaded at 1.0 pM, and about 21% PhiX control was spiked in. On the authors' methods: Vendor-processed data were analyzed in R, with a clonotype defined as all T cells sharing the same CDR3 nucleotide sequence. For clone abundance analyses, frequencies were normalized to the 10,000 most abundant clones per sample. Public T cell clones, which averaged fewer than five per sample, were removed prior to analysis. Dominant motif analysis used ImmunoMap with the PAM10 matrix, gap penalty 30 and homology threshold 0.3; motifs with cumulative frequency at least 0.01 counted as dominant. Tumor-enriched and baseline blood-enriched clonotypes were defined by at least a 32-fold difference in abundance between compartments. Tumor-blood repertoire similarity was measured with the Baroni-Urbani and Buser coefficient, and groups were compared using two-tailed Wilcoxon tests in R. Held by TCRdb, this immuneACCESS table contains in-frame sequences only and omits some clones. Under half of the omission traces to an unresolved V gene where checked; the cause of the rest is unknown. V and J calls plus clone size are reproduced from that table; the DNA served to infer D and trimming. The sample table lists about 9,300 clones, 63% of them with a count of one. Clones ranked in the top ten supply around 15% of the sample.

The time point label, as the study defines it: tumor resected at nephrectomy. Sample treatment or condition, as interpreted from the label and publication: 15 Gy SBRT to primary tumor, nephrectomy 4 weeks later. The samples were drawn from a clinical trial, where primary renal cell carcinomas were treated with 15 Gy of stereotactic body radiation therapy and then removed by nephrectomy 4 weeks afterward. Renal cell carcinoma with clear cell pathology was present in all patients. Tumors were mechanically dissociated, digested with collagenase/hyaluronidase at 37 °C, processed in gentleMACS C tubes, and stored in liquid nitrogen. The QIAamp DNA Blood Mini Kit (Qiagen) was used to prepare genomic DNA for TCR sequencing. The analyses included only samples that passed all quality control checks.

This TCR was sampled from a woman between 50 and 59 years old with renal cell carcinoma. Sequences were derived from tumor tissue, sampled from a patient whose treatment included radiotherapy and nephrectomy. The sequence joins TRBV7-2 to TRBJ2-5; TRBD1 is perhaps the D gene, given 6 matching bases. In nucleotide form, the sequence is TGTGCCAGCAGCGAGGTAGGGGGTTTCCAAGAGACCCAGTACTTC. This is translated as CASSEVGGFQETQYF. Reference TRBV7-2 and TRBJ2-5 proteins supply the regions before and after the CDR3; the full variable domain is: GAGVSQSPSNKVTEKGKDVELRCDPISGHTALYWYRQSLGQGLEFLIYFQGNSAPDKSGLPSDRFSAERTGGSVSTLTIQRTQQEDSAVYLCASSEVGGFQETQYFGPGTRLLVL.